The rows below give T cell receptor beta chains drawn from one sample of a study of naive and memory T cell subsets. MiXCR, run by TCRdb on the 5' RACE reads, gives a single entry per CDR3 protein. In the table there are about 62,000 distinct CDR3 sequences, around 8% of which are singletons. All receptors come from a female donor in good health. CDR3s include the opening cysteine and the closing phenylalanine or tryptophan. D genes are given only for firm matches. Size is stated for part of the rows, as once, few or many counts, or as a class when the clone is expanded.

clone_size	v_call	j_call	d_call	cdr3_aa	cdr3_nt
few	TRBV4-1	TRBJ2-1	-	CASSQEQRAYNEQFF	TGCGCCAGCAGCCAAGAACAGCGGGCGTACAATGAGCAGTTCTTC
many	TRBV6-4	TRBJ2-7	TRBD1	CASSDSDREYSYEQYF	TGTGCCAGCAGTGACTCGGACAGGGAGTACTCCTACGAGCAGTACTTC
-	TRBV18	TRBJ2-4	TRBD1	CASSLPPGTGDIQYF	TGTGCCAGCTCACTTCCCCCGGGGACAGGGGACATTCAGTACTTC
many	TRBV6-5	TRBJ1-1	-	CATPQMNTEAFF	TGTGCCACCCCCCAAATGAACACTGAAGCTTTCTTT
-	TRBV28	TRBJ2-3	-	CASSKLTVLTDTQYF	TGTGCCAGCAGTAAGCTGACAGTCCTCACAGATACGCAGTATTTT
-	TRBV20-1	TRBJ1-1	-	CSARWGGNTEAFF	TGCAGTGCTAGATGGGGAGGGAACACTGAAGCTTTCTTT
few	TRBV9	TRBJ2-7	TRBD1	CASSARDSSYEQYF	TGTGCCAGCAGCGCCCGGGACAGCTCCTACGAGCAGTACTTC
few	TRBV27	TRBJ2-2	-	CASSWGLPGELFF	TGTGCCAGCAGTTGGGGACTGCCCGGGGAGCTGTTTTTT
few	TRBV18	TRBJ2-3	-	CASSLRPGGKKNTDTQYF	TGTGCCAGCTCACTCAGGCCAGGGGGGAAAAAGAACACAGATACGCAGTATTTT
many	TRBV28	TRBJ2-1	TRBD1	CASRSSGTGYNEQFF	TGTGCCAGCCGGAGCTCGGGGACAGGGTACAATGAGCAGTTCTTC
many	TRBV29-1	TRBJ1-2	-	CSVDPDDRSLNYGYTF	TGCAGCGTTGACCCGGACGATCGCTCTTTGAACTATGGCTACACCTTC
few	TRBV5-1	TRBJ2-1	-	CASSWASRTEQFF	TGCGCCAGCAGCTGGGCTAGCCGAACTGAGCAGTTCTTC
many	TRBV29-1	TRBJ2-1	-	CSVVVAEEGNEQFF	TGCAGCGTTGTAGTAGCGGAAGAGGGCAATGAGCAGTTCTTC
few	TRBV5-5	TRBJ2-1	TRBD2	CASSLEAPGLAYEQFF	TGTGCCAGCAGCTTGGAGGCACCGGGACTAGCCTATGAGCAGTTCTTC
few	TRBV5-5	TRBJ2-5	TRBD2	CASTTSGAFPTLDGTQYF	TGTGCCAGCACCACTAGCGGGGCTTTCCCTACACTTGACGGGACCCAGTACTTC
-	TRBV27	TRBJ2-1	TRBD2	CASSFLSSGRAPNEQFF	TGTGCCAGCAGTTTTCTTTCCTCCGGGAGGGCCCCCAATGAGCAGTTCTTC
many	TRBV19	TRBJ1-4	-	CASSTRDTTNEKLFF	TGTGCCAGCTCGACCCGGGACACCACTAATGAAAAACTGTTTTTT
-	TRBV5-1	TRBJ2-5	-	CASSFVTEGTQYF	TGCGCCAGCAGCTTTGTGACGGAAGGTACCCAGTACTTC
-	TRBV18	TRBJ2-3	-	CASSPVSSTDTQYF	TGTGCCAGCTCACCCGTGTCAAGCACAGATACGCAGTATTTT
many	TRBV9	TRBJ2-5	-	CASSVGPEETQYF	TGTGCCAGCAGCGTAGGGCCAGAAGAGACCCAGTACTTC
few	TRBV20-1	TRBJ1-6	TRBD1	CSARVPDRDSSPLHF	TGCAGTGCTAGAGTTCCTGACAGGGATTCCTCACCCCTCCACTTT
few	TRBV14	TRBJ2-7	-	CASSQRKGGYEQYF	TGTGCCAGCAGCCAAAGGAAAGGGGGCTACGAGCAGTACTTC
many	TRBV18	TRBJ1-1	-	CASSLNTAGNTEAFF	TGTGCCAGCTCACTCAACACCGCGGGAAACACTGAAGCTTTCTTT
many	TRBV12-3/TRBV12-4	TRBJ2-3	TRBD1	CASSTPGQGTDTQYF	TGTGCCAGCAGTACACCGGGACAGGGCACAGATACGCAGTATTTT
few	TRBV20-1	TRBJ2-5	TRBD2	CSARSTSGKETQYF	TGCAGTGCTAGGAGCACTAGCGGTAAAGAGACCCAGTACTTC
many	TRBV5-1	TRBJ1-2	-	CASSPENYGYTF	TGCGCCAGCAGCCCTGAGAACTATGGCTACACCTTC
few	TRBV7-9	TRBJ1-2	-	CASSLRGGGADYGYTF	TGTGCCAGCAGCTTACGAGGGGGGGGCGCCGACTATGGCTACACCTTC
few	TRBV18	TRBJ2-1	-	CASSQSSYNEQFF	TGTGCCAGCTCGCAGAGCTCCTACAATGAGCAGTTCTTC
many	TRBV11-2	TRBJ1-1	TRBD1	CASSFQGTGNTEAFF	TGTGCCAGCAGCTTCCAGGGGACAGGCAACACTGAAGCTTTCTTT
few	TRBV30	TRBJ2-1	TRBD2	CAWSVTASGGLEQFF	TGTGCCTGGAGTGTGACGGCTAGCGGGGGGCTCGAGCAGTTCTTC
-	TRBV29-1	TRBJ1-4	-	CSVVGGNEKLFF	TGCAGCGTTGTTGGGGGTAATGAAAAACTGTTTTTT
few	TRBV27	TRBJ1-2	-	CASSLSVRSYGYTF	TGTGCCAGCAGTTTATCGGTCAGAAGCTATGGCTACACCTTC
-	TRBV19	TRBJ2-1	-	CASSILNQGDEDEQFF	TGTGCCAGTAGTATTCTTAACCAAGGGGACGAGGATGAGCAGTTCTTC
-	TRBV5-5	TRBJ1-4	-	CVSNLGLRGATNEKLFF	TGTGTCAGCAACTTGGGGTTGCGGGGTGCAACTAATGAAAAACTGTTTTTT
-	TRBV19	TRBJ2-5	-	CASSMEGAETQYF	TGTGCCAGTAGTATGGAGGGGGCTGAGACCCAGTACTTC
many	TRBV4-1	TRBJ1-5	TRBD1	CASSQVGQGGQPQHF	TGCGCCAGCAGCCAAGTTGGACAGGGAGGACAGCCCCAGCATTTT
many	TRBV19	TRBJ1-5	-	CASIVTGTNQPQHF	TGTGCCAGTATAGTAACAGGGACCAATCAGCCCCAGCATTTT
few	TRBV5-1	TRBJ2-5	TRBD1	CASSEGQGSPETQYF	TGCGCCAGCAGCGAAGGACAGGGCTCCCCAGAGACCCAGTACTTC
few	TRBV25-1	TRBJ1-6	-	CASSEYQGLNYNSPLHF	TGTGCCAGCAGTGAATACCAGGGGCTAAACTATAATTCACCCCTCCACTTT
-	TRBV3-1	TRBJ1-1	TRBD1	CASSPGTGGRNTEAFF	TGTGCCAGCAGCCCTGGGACAGGGGGCAGGAACACTGAAGCTTTCTTT
many	TRBV20-1	TRBJ2-1	-	CSATAGRGLYNEQFF	TGCAGTGCCACTGCGGGGCGGGGGCTGTACAATGAGCAGTTCTTC
-	TRBV28	TRBJ1-1	-	CAISLKENTEAFF	TGTGCCATCAGTTTAAAGGAAAACACTGAAGCTTTCTTT
few	TRBV29-1	TRBJ2-7	TRBD1	CSVDRTGEGYEQYF	TGCAGCGTGGACCGGACAGGGGAAGGTTACGAGCAGTACTTC
-	TRBV19	TRBJ1-5	TRBD1	CASSSQNRGPRQPQHF	TGTGCCAGTAGCTCCCAGAACAGGGGGCCTCGTCAGCCCCAGCATTTT
-	TRBV5-1	TRBJ1-6	-	CASSFGPRVNSPLHF	TGCGCCAGCAGCTTCGGCCCCAGGGTTAATTCACCCCTCCACTTT
-	TRBV5-1	TRBJ2-4	-	CASSALRGIQYF	TGCGCCAGCAGCGCCCTAAGGGGCATTCAGTACTTC
once	TRBV9	TRBJ1-2	-	CASSVGWGDYGYTF	TGTGCCAGCAGCGTAGGATGGGGAGACTATGGCTACACCTTC
many	TRBV20-1	TRBJ1-2	-	CSARDVTRVGDGYTF	TGCAGTGCTAGGGACGTAACCCGGGTTGGAGATGGCTACACCTTC
few	TRBV7-2	TRBJ1-1	TRBD1	CASSSQGGADTEAFF	TGTGCCAGCAGCTCCCAGGGGGGGGCGGACACTGAAGCTTTCTTT
-	TRBV24-1	TRBJ1-4	TRBD1	CATSDLTTGEKLFF	TGTGCCACCAGTGACCTCACGACAGGGGAAAAACTGTTTTTT
-	TRBV12-3/TRBV12-4	TRBJ1-3	-	CASSLAPRSNGNTIYF	TGTGCCAGCAGTTTAGCGCCCAGGTCTAATGGAAACACCATATATTTT
-	TRBV6-5	TRBJ1-2	-	CASSPGSGGYTF	TGTGCCAGCAGCCCTGGGTCGGGCGGCTACACCTTC
many	TRBV4-2	TRBJ2-6	TRBD2	CAAGRASGANVLTF	TGTGCCGCAGGGAGGGCCTCTGGGGCCAACGTCCTGACTTTC
many	TRBV20-1	TRBJ2-5	-	CSVPTTNQETQYF	TGCAGTGTCCCAACTACAAACCAAGAGACCCAGTACTTC
few	TRBV20-1	TRBJ1-6	TRBD1	CSARDPGQGGDSPLHF	TGCAGTGCTAGAGATCCGGGACAGGGAGGTGATTCACCCCTCCACTTT
-	TRBV6-1	TRBJ1-5	-	CASSEYGYNSNQPQHF	TGTGCCAGCAGTGAGTACGGATATAATAGCAATCAGCCCCAGCATTTT
many	TRBV28	TRBJ1-5	-	CASRSGVWSNQPQHF	TGTGCCAGCAGATCAGGGGTATGGAGCAATCAGCCCCAGCATTTT
-	TRBV12-3/TRBV12-4	TRBJ1-3	TRBD1	CASSFPGQARNTIYF	TGTGCCAGCAGTTTTCCGGGACAGGCAAGAAACACCATATATTTT